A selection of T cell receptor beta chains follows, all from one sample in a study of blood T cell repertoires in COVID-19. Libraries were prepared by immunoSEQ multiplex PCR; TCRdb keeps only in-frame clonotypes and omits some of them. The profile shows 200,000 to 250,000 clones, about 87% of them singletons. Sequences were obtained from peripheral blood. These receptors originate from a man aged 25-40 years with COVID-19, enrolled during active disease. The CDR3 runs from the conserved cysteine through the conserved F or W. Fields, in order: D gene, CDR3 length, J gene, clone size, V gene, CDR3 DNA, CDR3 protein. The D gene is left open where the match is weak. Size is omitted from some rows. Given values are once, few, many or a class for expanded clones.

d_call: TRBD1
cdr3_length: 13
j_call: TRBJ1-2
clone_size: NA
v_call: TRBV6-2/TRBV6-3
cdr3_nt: TGTGCCAGCAGCCGACAGGGAATGAAGAGCTACACCTTC
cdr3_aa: CASSRQGMKSYTF

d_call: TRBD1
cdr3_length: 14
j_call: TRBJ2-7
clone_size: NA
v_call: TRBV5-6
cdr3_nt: TGTGCCAGCAGCTTGCAGGGGGCAACCTACGAGCAGTACTTC
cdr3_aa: CASSLQGATYEQYF

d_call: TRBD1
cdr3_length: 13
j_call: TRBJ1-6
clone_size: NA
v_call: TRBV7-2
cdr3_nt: TGTGCCAGCAGCTTCGACAGGGGAGGATCCCTCCACTTT
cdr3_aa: CASSFDRGGSLHF

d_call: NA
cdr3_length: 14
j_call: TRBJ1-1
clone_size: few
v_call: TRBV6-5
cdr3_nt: TGTGCCAGCAGTTACGGGCAGATGAACACTGAAGCTTTCTTT
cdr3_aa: CASSYGQMNTEAFF

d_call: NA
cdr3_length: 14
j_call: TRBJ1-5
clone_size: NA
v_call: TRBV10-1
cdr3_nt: TGCGCCAGCAGTGTAGCACCTAGCAATCAGCCCCAGCATTTT
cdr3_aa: CASSVAPSNQPQHF

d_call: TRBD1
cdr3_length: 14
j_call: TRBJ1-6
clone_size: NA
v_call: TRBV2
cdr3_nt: TGTGCCAGCAGGGCGACAGGGATGGAGTCACCCCTCCACTTT
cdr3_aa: CASRATGMESPLHF

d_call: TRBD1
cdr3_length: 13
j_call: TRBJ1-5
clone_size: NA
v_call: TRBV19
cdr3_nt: TGTGCCAGTAGCAGGGGGAGAGGGCAGCCCCAGCATTTT
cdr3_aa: CASSRGRGQPQHF

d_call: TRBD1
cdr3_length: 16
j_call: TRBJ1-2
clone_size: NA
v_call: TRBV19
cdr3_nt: TGTGCCAGTAGTATAACCGAGTACCAGGGGGCCGGTGGCTACACCTTC
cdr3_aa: CASSITEYQGAGGYTF

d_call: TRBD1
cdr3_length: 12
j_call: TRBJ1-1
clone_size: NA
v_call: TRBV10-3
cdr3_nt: TGTGCCGTCCAACAGGGGGGGACTGAAGCTTTCTTT
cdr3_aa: CAVQQGGTEAFF

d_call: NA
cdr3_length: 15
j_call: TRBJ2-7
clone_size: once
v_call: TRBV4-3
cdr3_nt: TGCGCCAGCAGCCAAGTGTGGGCCGGAACCTACGAGCAGTACTTC
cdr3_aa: CASSQVWAGTYEQYF

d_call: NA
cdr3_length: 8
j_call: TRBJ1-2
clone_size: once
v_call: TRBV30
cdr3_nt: TGTGCCTGCGATGGCTACACCTTC
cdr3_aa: CACDGYTF

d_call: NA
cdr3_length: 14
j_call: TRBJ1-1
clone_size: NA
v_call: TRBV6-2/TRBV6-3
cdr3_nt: TGTGCCAGCAGTGGCGGGGGCGGAGGCACTGAAGCTTTCTTT
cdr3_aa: CASSGGGGGTEAFF

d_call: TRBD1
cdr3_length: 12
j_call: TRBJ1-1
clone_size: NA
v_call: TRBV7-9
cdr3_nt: TGTGCCAGCAGGCCAGGGGGCGAGGAAGCTTTCTTT
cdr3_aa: CASRPGGEEAFF

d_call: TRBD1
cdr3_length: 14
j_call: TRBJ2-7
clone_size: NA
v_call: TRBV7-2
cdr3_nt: TGTGCCAGCAGCCCGGACAGGGGAAGTAGGGAGCAGTACTTC
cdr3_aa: CASSPDRGSREQYF

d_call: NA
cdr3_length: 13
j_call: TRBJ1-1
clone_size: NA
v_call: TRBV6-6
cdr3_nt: TGTGCCAGCAGTCGCAGGGCAAACACTGAAGCTTTCTTT
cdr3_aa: CASSRRANTEAFF

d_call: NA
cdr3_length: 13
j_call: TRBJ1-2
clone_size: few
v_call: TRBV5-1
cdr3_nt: TGCGCCAGCATGGAACAGGGAAGAAATGGCTACACCTTC
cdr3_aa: CASMEQGRNGYTF

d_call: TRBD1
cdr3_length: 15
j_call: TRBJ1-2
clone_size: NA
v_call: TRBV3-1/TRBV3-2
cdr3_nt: TGTGCCAGCAGCCAAGTCGTAGGGGGCATCTATGGCTACACCTTC
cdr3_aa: CASSQVVGGIYGYTF

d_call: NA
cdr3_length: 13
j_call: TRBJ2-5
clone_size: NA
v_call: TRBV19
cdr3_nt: TGTGCCAGTAGTATTAGGACAAGGGAGACCCAGTACTTC
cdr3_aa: CASSIRTRETQYF

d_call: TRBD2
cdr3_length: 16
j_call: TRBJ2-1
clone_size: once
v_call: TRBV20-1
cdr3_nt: TGCAGTGCTAGTGGGGGGACTAGCGGGAGGGCCGGTGAGCAGTTCTTC
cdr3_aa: CSASGGTSGRAGEQFF

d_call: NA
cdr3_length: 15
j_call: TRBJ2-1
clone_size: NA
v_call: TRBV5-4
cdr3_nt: TGTGCCAGCAGCTTGGCTAGCAGCTCCTACAATGAGCAGTTCTTC
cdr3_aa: CASSLASSSYNEQFF

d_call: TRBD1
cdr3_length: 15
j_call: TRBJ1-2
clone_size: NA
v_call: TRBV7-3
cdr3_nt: TGTGCCAGCACCCTACGTAGACAGGGCCACTATGGCTACACCTTC
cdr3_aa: CASTLRRQGHYGYTF

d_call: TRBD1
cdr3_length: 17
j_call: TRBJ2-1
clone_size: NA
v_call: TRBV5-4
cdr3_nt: TGTGCCAGCAGCCAAGTCCCCCCTCCGACAGGGTTGCCTGAGCAGTTCTTC
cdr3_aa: CASSQVPPPTGLPEQFF

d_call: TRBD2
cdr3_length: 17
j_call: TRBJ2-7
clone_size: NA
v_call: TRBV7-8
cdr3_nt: TGTGCCAGCAGCTTGCTTATAGCGGGATCCCTCTCCTACGAGCAGTACTTC
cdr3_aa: CASSLLIAGSLSYEQYF

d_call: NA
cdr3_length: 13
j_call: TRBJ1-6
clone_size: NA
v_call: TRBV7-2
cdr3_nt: TGTGCCAGCAGCTTCCCCCTCAATTCACCCCTCCACTTT
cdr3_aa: CASSFPLNSPLHF

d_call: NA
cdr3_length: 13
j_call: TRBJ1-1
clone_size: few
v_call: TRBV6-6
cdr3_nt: TGTGCCAGCAGAGTTCAGGGGACCACTGAAGCTTTCTTT
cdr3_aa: CASRVQGTTEAFF

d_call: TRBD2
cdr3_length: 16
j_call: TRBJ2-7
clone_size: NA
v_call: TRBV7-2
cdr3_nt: TGTGCCAGCAGCTTAGAGGGGACTAGCGGGTCCTACGAGCAGTACTTC
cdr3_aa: CASSLEGTSGSYEQYF

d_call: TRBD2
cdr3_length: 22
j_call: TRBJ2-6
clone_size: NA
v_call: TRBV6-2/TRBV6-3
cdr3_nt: TGTGCCAGCCGCCTGAGTGGCCAGCCAAGGGCTAGCGGGACCTCTGGGGCCAACGTCCTGACTTTC
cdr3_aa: CASRLSGQPRASGTSGANVLTF

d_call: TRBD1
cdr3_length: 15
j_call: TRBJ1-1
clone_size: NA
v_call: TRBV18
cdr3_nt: TGTGCCAGCTCACCAAGACAGGGGGCTAGCGATGAAGCTTTCTTT
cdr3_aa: CASSPRQGASDEAFF

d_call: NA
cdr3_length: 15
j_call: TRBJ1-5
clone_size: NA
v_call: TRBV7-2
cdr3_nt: TGTGCCAGCGGCGGGGGAAGGGATAGCAATCAGCCCCAGCATTTT
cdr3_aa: CASGGGRDSNQPQHF

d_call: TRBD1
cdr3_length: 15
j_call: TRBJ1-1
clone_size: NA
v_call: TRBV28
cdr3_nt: TGTGCCGGAACTACCAGGGGGCGTATAGGCACTGAAGCTTTCTTT
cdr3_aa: CAGTTRGRIGTEAFF

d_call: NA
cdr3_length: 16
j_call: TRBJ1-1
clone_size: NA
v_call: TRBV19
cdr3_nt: TGTGCCAGTAGTATAGGAAGAATCGGACAGAAGACTGAAGCTTTCTTT
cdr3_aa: CASSIGRIGQKTEAFF

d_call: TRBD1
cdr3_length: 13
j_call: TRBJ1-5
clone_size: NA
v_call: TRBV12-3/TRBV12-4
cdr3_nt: TGTGCCAGCAGATACGGACAGGTCGCGCCCCAGCATTTT
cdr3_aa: CASRYGQVAPQHF

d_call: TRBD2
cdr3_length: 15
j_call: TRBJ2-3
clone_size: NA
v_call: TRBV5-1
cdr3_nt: TGCGCCAGCAGCGCCGCTAGCGGGAGAGTAGATACGCAGTATTTT
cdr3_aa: CASSAASGRVDTQYF

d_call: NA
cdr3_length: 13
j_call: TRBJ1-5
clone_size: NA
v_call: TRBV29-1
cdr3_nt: TGCAGCGTTCAGGAAACCTTCAATCAGCCCCAGCATTTT
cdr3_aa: CSVQETFNQPQHF

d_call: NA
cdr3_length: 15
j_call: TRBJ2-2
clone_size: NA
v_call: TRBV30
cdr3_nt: TGTGCCTGGAGTATCGACAGGGCGGGGATCGGGGAGCTGTTTTTT
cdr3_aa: CAWSIDRAGIGELFF

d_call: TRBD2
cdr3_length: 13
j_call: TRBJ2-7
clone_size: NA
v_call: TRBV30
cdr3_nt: TGTGCCTGGGGGACTAGCGGGGTCTGGGAGCAGTACTTC
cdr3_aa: CAWGTSGVWEQYF

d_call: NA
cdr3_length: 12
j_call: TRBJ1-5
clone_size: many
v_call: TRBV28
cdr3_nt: TGTGCCAGCAGTCTGACTAATCAGCCCCAGCATTTT
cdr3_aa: CASSLTNQPQHF

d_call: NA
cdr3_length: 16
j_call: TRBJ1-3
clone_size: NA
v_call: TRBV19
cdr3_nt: TGTGCCAGTACCCGCCCCCAGGGACTTGTTGGAAACACCATATATTTT
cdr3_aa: CASTRPQGLVGNTIYF

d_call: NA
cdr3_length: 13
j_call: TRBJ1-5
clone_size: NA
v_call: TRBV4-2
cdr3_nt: TGTGCCAGCAGCCGTGGTGGAGACCAGCCCCAGCATTTT
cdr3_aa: CASSRGGDQPQHF

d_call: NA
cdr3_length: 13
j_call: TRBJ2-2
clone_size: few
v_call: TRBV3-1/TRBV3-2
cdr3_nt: TGTGCCAGCAGCCAAGAATACTGGGGGGAGCTGTTTTTT
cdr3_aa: CASSQEYWGELFF

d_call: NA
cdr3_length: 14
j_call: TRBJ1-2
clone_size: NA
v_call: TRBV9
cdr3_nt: TGTGCCAGCAGCGACCGCCGCGGAGGCTATGGCTACACCTTC
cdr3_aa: CASSDRRGGYGYTF

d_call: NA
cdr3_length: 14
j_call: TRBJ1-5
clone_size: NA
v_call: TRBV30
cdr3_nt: TGTGCCTGGAGTGTACACGGAGAGTCTCAGCCCCAGCATTTT
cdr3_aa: CAWSVHGESQPQHF

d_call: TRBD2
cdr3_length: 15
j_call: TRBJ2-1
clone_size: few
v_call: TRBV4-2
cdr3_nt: TGTGCCAGCAGCCAAAACCGGGGGGTTCGCAATGAGCAGTTCTTC
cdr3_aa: CASSQNRGVRNEQFF

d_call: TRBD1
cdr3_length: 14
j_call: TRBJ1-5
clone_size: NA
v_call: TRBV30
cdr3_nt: TGTGCCTGGAGTACACTGACAGGGGCTCAGCCCCAGCATTTT
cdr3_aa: CAWSTLTGAQPQHF

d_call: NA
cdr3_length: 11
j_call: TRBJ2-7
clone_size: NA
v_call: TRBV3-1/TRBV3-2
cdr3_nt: TGTGCCAGCAGCCAGACTTGGGAGCAGTACTTC
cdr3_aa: CASSQTWEQYF

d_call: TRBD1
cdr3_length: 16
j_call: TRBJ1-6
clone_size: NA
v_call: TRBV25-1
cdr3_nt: TGTGCCAGCAGTGATCTCGGACAGGCGCCCAATTCACCCCTCCACTTT
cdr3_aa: CASSDLGQAPNSPLHF

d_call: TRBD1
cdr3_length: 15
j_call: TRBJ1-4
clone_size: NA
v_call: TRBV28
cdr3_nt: TGTGCCAGCAGTTTAAGGGGGCCAACTAATGAAAAACTGTTTTTT
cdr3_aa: CASSLRGPTNEKLFF

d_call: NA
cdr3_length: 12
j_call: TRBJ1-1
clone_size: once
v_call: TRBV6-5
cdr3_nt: TGTGCCAGCAGCACCGACAGGAGTGAAGCTTTCTTT
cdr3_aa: CASSTDRSEAFF

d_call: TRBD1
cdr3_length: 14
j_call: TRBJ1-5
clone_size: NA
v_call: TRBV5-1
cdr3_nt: TGCGCCAGCAGCATAGGACAGGGTAATCAGCCCCAGCATTTT
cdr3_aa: CASSIGQGNQPQHF

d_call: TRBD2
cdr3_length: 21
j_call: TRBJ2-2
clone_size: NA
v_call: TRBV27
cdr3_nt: TGTGCCAGCAGTTTATCCTGGGTAAGAGCGGGAGAGAGTAGGGGGACCGGGGAGCTGTTTTTT
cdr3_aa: CASSLSWVRAGESRGTGELFF

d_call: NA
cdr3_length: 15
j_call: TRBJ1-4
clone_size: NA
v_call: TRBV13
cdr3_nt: TGTGCCAGCAGCTTAGGCCGCGGGCTCGATGAAAAACTGTTTTTT
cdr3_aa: CASSLGRGLDEKLFF

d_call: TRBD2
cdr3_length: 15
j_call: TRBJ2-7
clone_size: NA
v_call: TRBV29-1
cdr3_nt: TGCAGCGTTGAAGAACGGGCAGGGACTAACTACGAGCAGTACTTC
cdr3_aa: CSVEERAGTNYEQYF

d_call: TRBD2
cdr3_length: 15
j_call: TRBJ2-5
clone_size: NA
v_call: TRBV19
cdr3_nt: TGTGCCAGTAGCCCCGGGACTAGCGGGATAAAGACCCAGTACTTC
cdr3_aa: CASSPGTSGIKTQYF

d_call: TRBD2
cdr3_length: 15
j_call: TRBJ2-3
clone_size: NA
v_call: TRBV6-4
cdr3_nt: TGTGCCAGCAGTGAAATAGCGGGGGGCACAGATACGCAGTATTTT
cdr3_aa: CASSEIAGGTDTQYF

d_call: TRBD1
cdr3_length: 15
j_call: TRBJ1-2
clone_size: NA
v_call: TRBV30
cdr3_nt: TGTGCCTGGAGGGCGGGGACAGCGTTTAACTATGGCTACACCTTC
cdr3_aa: CAWRAGTAFNYGYTF

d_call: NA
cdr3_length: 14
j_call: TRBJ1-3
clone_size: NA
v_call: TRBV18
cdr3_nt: TGTGCCAGCTCACCTACAGGTATTGGAAACACCATATATTTT
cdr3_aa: CASSPTGIGNTIYF

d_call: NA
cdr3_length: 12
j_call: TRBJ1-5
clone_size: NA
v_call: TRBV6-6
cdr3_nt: TGTGCCAGCAGCCCCGCCAGGCAGCCCCAGCATTTT
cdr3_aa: CASSPARQPQHF